The rows below give T cell receptor beta chains drawn from one sample of a study of blood T cell repertoires in COVID-19. This table comes from immunoSEQ multiplex PCR, and its TCRdb copy is limited to in-frame clones, with some not included. The data contain about 220,000 clones, around 84% of them singletons. Sequencing was carried out using PBMCs or T cells enriched from blood (not recorded which). The receptors derive from a woman aged 40 to 55 who had recovered from COVID-19. The CDR3 runs from the conserved cysteine through the conserved F or W. The D gene is left open where the match is weak. Size values are once, few and many counts, or a class for expanded clones, and some rows have none.

abundance: .; d_gene: TRBD2; j_gene: TRBJ2-7; v_gene: TRBV27; CDR3nt: TGTGCCAGCAGTTACCGGGAGGGATACGAGCAGTACTTC; CDR3aa: CASSYREGYEQYF
abundance: .; d_gene: .; j_gene: TRBJ2-1; v_gene: TRBV5-1; CDR3nt: TGCGCCAGCAGCTTGTACAGGTACAATGAGCAGTTCTTC; CDR3aa: CASSLYRYNEQFF
abundance: once; d_gene: TRBD1; j_gene: TRBJ2-5; v_gene: TRBV28; CDR3nt: TGTGCCAGCAGACCGGGGACAGTCCAAGAGACCCAGTACTTC; CDR3aa: CASRPGTVQETQYF
abundance: many; d_gene: .; j_gene: TRBJ1-1; v_gene: TRBV7-2; CDR3nt: TGTGCCAGCAGCCTGGGAGGATCTAACACTGAAGCTTTCTTT; CDR3aa: CASSLGGSNTEAFF
abundance: .; d_gene: TRBD1; j_gene: TRBJ1-1; v_gene: TRBV11-3; CDR3nt: TGTGCCAGCAGCCGACAGGGTGGGAACACTGAAGCTTTCTTT; CDR3aa: CASSRQGGNTEAFF
abundance: .; d_gene: .; j_gene: TRBJ1-1; v_gene: TRBV3-1/TRBV3-2; CDR3nt: TGTGCCAGCAATCCAGGGGCTGGCACTGAAGCTTTCTTT; CDR3aa: CASNPGAGTEAFF
abundance: .; d_gene: TRBD1; j_gene: TRBJ2-3; v_gene: TRBV5-1; CDR3nt: TGCGCCAGCAGCTTCACAGGGGGACGGGGCACAGATACGCAGTATTTT; CDR3aa: CASSFTGGRGTDTQYF
abundance: .; d_gene: .; j_gene: TRBJ2-7; v_gene: TRBV7-2; CDR3nt: TGTGCCAGCAGCTTAGACCGGAGGGCCGTCGGTGAGCAGTACTTC; CDR3aa: CASSLDRRAVGEQYF
abundance: .; d_gene: TRBD2; j_gene: TRBJ2-7; v_gene: TRBV27; CDR3nt: TGTGCCAGCAGTAACCTAGGACTAGCGGGAGCCTACGAGCAGTACTTC; CDR3aa: CASSNLGLAGAYEQYF
abundance: .; d_gene: .; j_gene: TRBJ1-2; v_gene: TRBV28; CDR3nt: TGTGCCAGCAGTTTTACCCAGGACAGTCATGGCTACACCTTC; CDR3aa: CASSFTQDSHGYTF
abundance: .; d_gene: .; j_gene: TRBJ2-3; v_gene: TRBV28; CDR3nt: TGTGCCAGCCAGAGGGGGGGGAGCACAGATACGCAGTATTTT; CDR3aa: CASQRGGSTDTQYF
abundance: .; d_gene: TRBD2; j_gene: TRBJ2-7; v_gene: TRBV19; CDR3nt: TGTGCCAGTAGTATCATAGCGGGTCCCTACGAGCAGTACTTC; CDR3aa: CASSIIAGPYEQYF
abundance: .; d_gene: .; j_gene: TRBJ2-5; v_gene: TRBV15; CDR3nt: TGTGCCACCAGCAGAGGAGGTTACCAAGAGACCCAGTACTTC; CDR3aa: CATSRGGYQETQYF
abundance: .; d_gene: .; j_gene: TRBJ2-7; v_gene: TRBV5-1; CDR3nt: TGCGCCAGCAGCTTCGGCCAATTACGGGACGAGCAGTACTTC; CDR3aa: CASSFGQLRDEQYF
abundance: .; d_gene: .; j_gene: TRBJ2-6; v_gene: TRBV3-1/TRBV3-2; CDR3nt: TGTGCCAGCAGCCAATACGGGTTAACGTCTGGGGCCAACGTCCTGACTTTC; CDR3aa: CASSQYGLTSGANVLTF
abundance: .; d_gene: TRBD2; j_gene: TRBJ2-7; v_gene: TRBV15; CDR3nt: TGTGCCACCAGCAGAGATGCGGGGGGCCGTGATTTGCAGTACTTC; CDR3aa: CATSRDAGGRDLQYF
abundance: .; d_gene: TRBD2; j_gene: TRBJ2-7; v_gene: TRBV3-1/TRBV3-2; CDR3nt: TGTGCCAGCTCCCCGACGGCGGGAGTCTTCGAGCAGTACTTC; CDR3aa: CASSPTAGVFEQYF
abundance: .; d_gene: TRBD1; j_gene: TRBJ2-7; v_gene: TRBV29-1; CDR3nt: TGCAGCGTTCTGGGACAGACCTACGAGCAGTACTTC; CDR3aa: CSVLGQTYEQYF
abundance: .; d_gene: TRBD1; j_gene: TRBJ1-1; v_gene: TRBV30; CDR3nt: TGTGCCTGGCACAGGGGTTGGGAAGCTTTCTTT; CDR3aa: CAWHRGWEAFF
abundance: .; d_gene: TRBD1; j_gene: TRBJ1-5; v_gene: TRBV6-1; CDR3nt: TGTGCCAGCAGGACCCGGGACAGGGATCATCAGCCCCAGCATTTT; CDR3aa: CASRTRDRDHQPQHF
abundance: .; d_gene: .; j_gene: TRBJ1-4; v_gene: TRBV15; CDR3nt: TGTGCCACCAGCAGAGATCAGCGAGGAGAAAAACTGTTTTTT; CDR3aa: CATSRDQRGEKLFF
abundance: .; d_gene: TRBD1; j_gene: TRBJ1-1; v_gene: TRBV10-3; CDR3nt: TGTGCCATCACCGCGGACAGGGGGCGCCCCTTGGCTTTCTTT; CDR3aa: CAITADRGRPLAFF
abundance: .; d_gene: TRBD2; j_gene: TRBJ2-2; v_gene: TRBV9; CDR3nt: TGTGCCAGCAGCGAACCGGGACTAGGAATCACCGGGGAGCTGTTTTTT; CDR3aa: CASSEPGLGITGELFF
abundance: .; d_gene: .; j_gene: TRBJ2-5; v_gene: TRBV19; CDR3nt: TGTGCCAGTAGTATAGGCTACGGGGAGACCCAGTACTTC; CDR3aa: CASSIGYGETQYF
abundance: .; d_gene: .; j_gene: TRBJ1-1; v_gene: TRBV2; CDR3nt: TGTGCCAGCAGTGTAACAGTTACAATGAACACTGAAGCTTTCTTT; CDR3aa: CASSVTVTMNTEAFF
abundance: .; d_gene: .; j_gene: TRBJ1-1; v_gene: TRBV18; CDR3nt: TGTGCCAGCTCACCGTTATTCCTCGGGGTCAACACTGAAGCTTTCTTT; CDR3aa: CASSPLFLGVNTEAFF
abundance: .; d_gene: TRBD2; j_gene: TRBJ2-1; v_gene: TRBV28; CDR3nt: TGTGCCAGCAGCTTAGCGGGAGGGCAGAATGAGCAGTTCTTC; CDR3aa: CASSLAGGQNEQFF
abundance: few; d_gene: .; j_gene: TRBJ1-2; v_gene: TRBV20-1; CDR3nt: TGCAGTGCTAACAGGAACTATGGCTACACCTTC; CDR3aa: CSANRNYGYTF
abundance: .; d_gene: TRBD2; j_gene: TRBJ2-3; v_gene: TRBV11-3; CDR3nt: TGTGCCAGCAGCCGGAGGGAGTCGGGACTAGCGGGATACACAGATACGCAGTATTTT; CDR3aa: CASSRRESGLAGYTDTQYF
abundance: .; d_gene: TRBD1; j_gene: TRBJ1-6; v_gene: TRBV30; CDR3nt: TGTGCCTGGAGCCGGGACAGGATAAATTCACCCCTCCACTTT; CDR3aa: CAWSRDRINSPLHF
abundance: .; d_gene: TRBD2; j_gene: TRBJ2-3; v_gene: TRBV20-1; CDR3nt: TGCAGTGCTAGTTTCAGGACTAGCGGGAGGGATACGCAGTATTTT; CDR3aa: CSASFRTSGRDTQYF
abundance: .; d_gene: TRBD2; j_gene: TRBJ2-2; v_gene: TRBV5-4; CDR3nt: TGTGCCAGCAGGGCCGGGACTAGCGGCCCCACCGGGGAGCTGTTTTTT; CDR3aa: CASRAGTSGPTGELFF
abundance: .; d_gene: TRBD1; j_gene: TRBJ1-1; v_gene: TRBV30; CDR3nt: TGTGCCGGTTGGACAGGGCTGAACACTGAAGCTTTCTTT; CDR3aa: CAGWTGLNTEAFF
abundance: few; d_gene: .; j_gene: TRBJ2-2; v_gene: TRBV12-5; CDR3nt: TGTGCTAGTGGTTTGGTAGCGGGTGCGAGGACCGGGGAGCTGTTTTTT; CDR3aa: CASGLVAGARTGELFF
abundance: .; d_gene: .; j_gene: TRBJ1-5; v_gene: TRBV7-2; CDR3nt: TGTGCCAGCAGCTTACAGGGCGGGAACAATCAGCCCCAGCATTTT; CDR3aa: CASSLQGGNNQPQHF
abundance: .; d_gene: .; j_gene: TRBJ1-6; v_gene: TRBV11-2; CDR3nt: TGTGCCAGCAGCTTACCCCGACAGCCCTATAATTCACCCCTCCACTTT; CDR3aa: CASSLPRQPYNSPLHF
abundance: .; d_gene: TRBD1; j_gene: TRBJ1-5; v_gene: TRBV27; CDR3nt: TGTGCCACCTTGATCATCGACAGGGACTATCAGCCCCAGCATTTT; CDR3aa: CATLIIDRDYQPQHF
abundance: .; d_gene: .; j_gene: TRBJ2-1; v_gene: TRBV6-5; CDR3nt: TGTGCCAGCAGGGCTACCGGGGTCCACAATGAGCAGTTCTTC; CDR3aa: CASRATGVHNEQFF
abundance: .; d_gene: .; j_gene: TRBJ1-1; v_gene: TRBV7-8; CDR3nt: TGTGCCAGCAGCCATGGGAGCACTGAAGCTTTCTTT; CDR3aa: CASSHGSTEAFF
abundance: .; d_gene: .; j_gene: TRBJ2-4; v_gene: TRBV6-5; CDR3nt: TGTGCCAGCAGTTACTCGAATCCAAACGGCGGGAACATTCAGTACTTC; CDR3aa: CASSYSNPNGGNIQYF
abundance: once; d_gene: TRBD1; j_gene: TRBJ1-2; v_gene: TRBV28; CDR3nt: TGTGCCAGCAGACCAATGACAGGGGTCTATGGCTACACCTTC; CDR3aa: CASRPMTGVYGYTF
abundance: .; d_gene: .; j_gene: TRBJ1-5; v_gene: TRBV27; CDR3nt: TGTGCCAGCAGTTTATCGCGAGGTAATCAGCCCCAGCATTTT; CDR3aa: CASSLSRGNQPQHF
abundance: .; d_gene: TRBD2; j_gene: TRBJ2-1; v_gene: TRBV6-1; CDR3nt: TGTGCCAGCAGTGATACGCTAGGACTAGCGGGATTCTACAATGAGCAGTTCTTC; CDR3aa: CASSDTLGLAGFYNEQFF
abundance: .; d_gene: TRBD2; j_gene: TRBJ2-1; v_gene: TRBV4-3; CDR3nt: TGCGCCAGCAGCCTGGGACTAGCGGGAGAGCAGTTCTTC; CDR3aa: CASSLGLAGEQFF
abundance: .; d_gene: TRBD1; j_gene: TRBJ1-1; v_gene: TRBV7-8; CDR3nt: TGTGCCAGCAGCTTAGACAGGGGACCTCCTGGGTCCACTGAAGCTTTCTTT; CDR3aa: CASSLDRGPPGSTEAFF
abundance: .; d_gene: .; j_gene: TRBJ2-1; v_gene: TRBV3-1/TRBV3-2; CDR3nt: TGTGCCAGCAGCCAAACGAGGGTTAATGAGCAGTTCTTC; CDR3aa: CASSQTRVNEQFF
abundance: few; d_gene: .; j_gene: TRBJ2-2; v_gene: TRBV7-2; CDR3nt: TGTGCCAGCAGCTCCCAGGTCGGGAGTCACACCGGGGAGCTGTTTTTT; CDR3aa: CASSSQVGSHTGELFF
abundance: few; d_gene: .; j_gene: TRBJ1-6; v_gene: TRBV7-2; CDR3nt: TGTGCCAGCAGCTTATACCCGTTCAGGATTACCAATTCACCCCTCCACTTT; CDR3aa: CASSLYPFRITNSPLHF
abundance: .; d_gene: .; j_gene: TRBJ1-3; v_gene: TRBV2; CDR3nt: TGTGCCAGCAGCTCAGGGTTCACCATATATTTT; CDR3aa: CASSSGFTIYF
abundance: once; d_gene: .; j_gene: TRBJ1-1; v_gene: TRBV28; CDR3nt: TGTGCCAGCAGTTTATTGGGGGCCCAAACTGAAGCTTTCTTT; CDR3aa: CASSLLGAQTEAFF
abundance: .; d_gene: TRBD2; j_gene: TRBJ2-1; v_gene: TRBV19; CDR3nt: TGTGCCAGTAGCCCGTTTGCTAGCGGGCTTGACAATGAGCAGTTCTTC; CDR3aa: CASSPFASGLDNEQFF